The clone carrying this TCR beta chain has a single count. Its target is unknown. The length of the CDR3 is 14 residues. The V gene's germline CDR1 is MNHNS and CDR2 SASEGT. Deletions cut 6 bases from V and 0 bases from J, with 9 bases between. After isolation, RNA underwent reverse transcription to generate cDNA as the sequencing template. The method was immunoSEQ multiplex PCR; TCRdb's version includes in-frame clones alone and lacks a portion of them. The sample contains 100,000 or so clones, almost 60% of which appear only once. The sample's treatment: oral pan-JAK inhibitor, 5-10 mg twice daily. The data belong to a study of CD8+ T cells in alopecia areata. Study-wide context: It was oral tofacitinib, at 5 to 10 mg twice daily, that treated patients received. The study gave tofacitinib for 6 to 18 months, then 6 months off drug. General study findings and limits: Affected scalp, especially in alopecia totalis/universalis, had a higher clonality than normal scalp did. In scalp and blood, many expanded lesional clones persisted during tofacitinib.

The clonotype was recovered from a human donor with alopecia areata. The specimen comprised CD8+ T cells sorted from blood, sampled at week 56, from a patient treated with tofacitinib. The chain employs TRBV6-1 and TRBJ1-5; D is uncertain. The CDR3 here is CASRDGYSNQPQHF. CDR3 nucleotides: TGTGCCAGCAGGGACGGATATAGCAATCAGCCCCAGCATTTT.